These T cell receptor beta chains were read from a single sample in a study of regulatory T cells in long-lasting Graves disease. Using its own MiXCR run on the multiplex PCR reads, TCRdb lists one record per CDR3 protein. The table lists about 660,000 distinct CDR3 sequences, about 32% of them singletons. Sequenced here: peripheral blood mononuclear cells (PBMCs), sampled when the disease was refractory, from a patient treated with antithyroid drugs. The receptors stem from a female donor with Graves disease. CDR3s include the opening cysteine and the closing phenylalanine or tryptophan.

v_call: TRBV7-9; cdr3_aa: CASSVSGSSQETQYF
v_call: TRBV7-8; cdr3_aa: CASSLIRASNTEAFF
v_call: TRBV9; cdr3_aa: CASSVGEGAYGYTF
v_call: TRBV28; cdr3_aa: CASSLGGAMNTEAFF
v_call: TRBV28; cdr3_aa: CASGLTGTGVEAFF
v_call: TRBV5-5; cdr3_aa: CASSGDRGLGYTF
v_call: TRBV20-1; cdr3_aa: CSCDPGQRGFYEQFF
v_call: TRBV27; cdr3_aa: CASSYQLAGVDTQYF
v_call: TRBV28; cdr3_aa: CASSLFRGSSNQPQHF
v_call: TRBV6-1; cdr3_aa: CASRPPTEETQYF
v_call: TRBV5-1; cdr3_aa: CASSSDGFNQPQHF
v_call: TRBV6-1; cdr3_aa: CASSPDFQSGAFF
v_call: TRBV28; cdr3_aa: CASSPQGQPQHF
v_call: TRBV11-2; cdr3_aa: CASSLGADSFNRPQHF
v_call: TRBV20-1; cdr3_aa: CSASPGTGDTEAFF
v_call: TRBV5-5; cdr3_aa: CASSLDLSTEAFF
v_call: TRBV27; cdr3_aa: CASSLTRTGGDYGYTF
v_call: TRBV10-2; cdr3_aa: CASRPTSGRLPSYEQYF
v_call: TRBV5-1; cdr3_aa: CASSPSPGTSNQPQHF
v_call: TRBV6-1; cdr3_aa: CASSLAKRNTGELFF
v_call: TRBV2; cdr3_aa: CASSRLAGVVRETQYF
v_call: TRBV9; cdr3_aa: CASSVGRQKGRSYGYTF
v_call: TRBV6-5; cdr3_aa: CASSYSTVYTEAFF
v_call: TRBV15; cdr3_aa: CASSREGTSYGYTF
v_call: TRBV6-5; cdr3_aa: CASSYGGGNYGYTF
v_call: TRBV19; cdr3_aa: CASSNLPGQSYEQYF
v_call: TRBV12-3/TRBV12-4; cdr3_aa: CASTQAGISGNTIYF
v_call: TRBV7-9; cdr3_aa: CASRVAGPGELFF
v_call: TRBV2; cdr3_aa: CASRVGTGDYGYTF
v_call: TRBV7-2; cdr3_aa: CASSLEPGSGPKGYTF
v_call: TRBV9; cdr3_aa: CASSVAEPSYEQYF
v_call: TRBV6-2/TRBV6-3; cdr3_aa: CASTPFTGGNQPQHF
v_call: TRBV6-2/TRBV6-3; cdr3_aa: CASSSGLAKTQYF
v_call: TRBV20-1; cdr3_aa: CSARGPTGTLNYGYTF
v_call: TRBV6-2/TRBV6-3; cdr3_aa: CASSEQGQFSGNTIYF
v_call: TRBV6-2/TRBV6-3; cdr3_aa: CASSYSGFEAKNIQYF
v_call: TRBV12-3/TRBV12-4; cdr3_aa: CASSGDRRFGYTF
v_call: TRBV5-5; cdr3_aa: CASSGGTGLPSTDTQYF
v_call: TRBV20-1; cdr3_aa: CSARDRKGGWNNSPLHF
v_call: TRBV6-1; cdr3_aa: CASKTDRGLETQYF
v_call: TRBV20-1; cdr3_aa: CSARRGARAEAFF
v_call: TRBV29-1; cdr3_aa: CSVENTRGGKLFF
v_call: TRBV10-3; cdr3_aa: CAISEDSGMGTDTQYF
v_call: TRBV5-1; cdr3_aa: CASSLGLATTYGEQYF
v_call: TRBV12-5; cdr3_aa: CASGLDPRQGVPYEQYF